This T cell receptor (beta chain) was recovered during a study of T cells in localized non-small cell lung cancer (dated by TCRdb to the early 2020s). The study in broad terms: The study analyzed T cell repertoires of 236 early-stage NSCLC patients, comparing tumors and uninvolved tumor-adjacent lungs. The cohort comprised under 250 treatment-naïve NSCLC patients with resected, localized lung tumors. A mean age of 66.3 years was recorded for the NSCLC patients, of whom more than 120 were male and some 100 were female.

A remark on this clone: Which antigen it targets is not known. No qualities accompany the bases; no much larger clone lies one base away.

The research as a whole found: Of the top 100 tumor clones, a median of around 57 were detected in paired uninvolved adjacent lung; roughly 29 were also among that lung's top 100. Higher T cell density in blood was associated with longer overall survival, whereas higher clonality in adjacent lung was associated with shorter survival. Because the study design was exploratory, TCR variables were selected using unadjusted p-values without false-discovery rate correction. Because multi-region tumor sequencing was not performed, intratumor heterogeneity could not be ruled out. The highest T cell clonality was observed in uninvolved tumor-adjacent lung, where clonality exceeded that of tumor, suggesting that antigenic responses were more focused in uninvolved tumor-adjacent lung.

TCR beta CDR3 regions were sequenced from DNA using the immunoSEQ Assay. On the authors' methods: T cell density was computed as TCR beta template counts normalized to usable DNA estimated by amplifying housekeeping genes. Richness was estimated with the preseqR package, extrapolating to 400,000 templates for PBMC samples and 120,000 templates for tissue samples. Clonality was taken to be one minus Pielou's evenness. Tissue-enriched TCRs were identified by differential abundance testing using productive amino-acid clonotypes, minimum total count 5 and alpha 0.1. Repertoire overlap between compartments was quantified with the Jaccard Index and Morisita Overlap Index. GLIPH grouped TCR beta CDR3s together with public tetramer-defined viral CDR3s, and a viral motif had to include at least three viral sequences and also show V-gene enrichment. Not all clones reach the TCRdb copy of this immuneACCESS table, which keeps in-frame sequences only. Checked studies attribute under half of the gap to unresolved V genes and leave the rest unexplained. That table is the source of V, J and clone size, and D and trimming were worked out from the DNA. The sample records about 11,000 clones, approximately 85% of which are singletons. The ten largest clones capture about 20% of the sample.

At diagnosis, peripheral blood, uninvolved tumor-adjacent lung and tumor were collected and stored as a combination of fresh-frozen and FFPE material. For TCR repertoire profiling, blood samples were analyzed in the form of peripheral blood mononuclear cells. This specimen was peripheral blood mononuclear cells, taken before any cancer treatment. The clonotype was recovered from a female donor older than 55 with stage II lung adenocarcinoma.

DNA sequence: TGTGCCAGCGGAGGGGGTGCCTACACCTTC. This translates into CASGGGAYTF. The chain joins TRBV2 to TRBJ1-2; the D region possibly corresponds to TRBD1 (6 bases align). The CDR3 spans 10 residues, from the cysteine through the phenylalanine. This entry keeps only the CDR3 DNA: 30 bases, framed from base 1. The germline V gene encodes CDR1 SNHLY and CDR2 FYNNEI. The trim is 8 bases for V and 10 bases for J, with a gap of 11 bases between the germline ends.